One TCR beta chain is described in this entry. This specimen comes from a study of chemoradiotherapy in HPV16-positive cancers. Generated by immunoSEQ multiplex PCR, the TCRdb table keeps only in-frame clones and is missing some. The sample has some 9,300 clones; approximately 85% are singletons. The sample was blood, taken from a patient who underwent chemoradiotherapy. The source is a human donor with HPV-associated anogenital cancer.

The CDR3 loop is CASSWRGPEAFF. Written as DNA, the CDR3 is TGTGCCAGCAGCTGGCGGGGCCCTGAAGCTTTCTTT. The chain carries TRBV7-9 and TRBJ1-1; the D gene is possibly TRBD1 (5 bases). Germline V gene data show CDR1 as SEHNR and CDR2 as FQNEAQ (reference sequence). V gave up 4 bases and J gave up 6 bases, with 9 bases separating them. CDR3 length equals 12 residues.